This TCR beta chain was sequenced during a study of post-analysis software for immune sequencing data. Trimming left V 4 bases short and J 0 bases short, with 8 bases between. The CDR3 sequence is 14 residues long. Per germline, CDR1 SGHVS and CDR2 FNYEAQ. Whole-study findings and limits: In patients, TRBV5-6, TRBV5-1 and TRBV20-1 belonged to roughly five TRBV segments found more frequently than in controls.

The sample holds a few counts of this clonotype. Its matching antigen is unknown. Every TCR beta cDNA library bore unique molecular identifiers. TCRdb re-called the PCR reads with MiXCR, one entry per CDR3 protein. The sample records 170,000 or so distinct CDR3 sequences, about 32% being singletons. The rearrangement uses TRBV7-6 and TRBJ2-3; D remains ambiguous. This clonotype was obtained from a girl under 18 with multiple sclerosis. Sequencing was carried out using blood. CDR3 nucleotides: TGTGCCAGCAGCTGCCAACAAAGCACAGATACGCAGTATTTT. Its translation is CASSCQQSTDTQYF.